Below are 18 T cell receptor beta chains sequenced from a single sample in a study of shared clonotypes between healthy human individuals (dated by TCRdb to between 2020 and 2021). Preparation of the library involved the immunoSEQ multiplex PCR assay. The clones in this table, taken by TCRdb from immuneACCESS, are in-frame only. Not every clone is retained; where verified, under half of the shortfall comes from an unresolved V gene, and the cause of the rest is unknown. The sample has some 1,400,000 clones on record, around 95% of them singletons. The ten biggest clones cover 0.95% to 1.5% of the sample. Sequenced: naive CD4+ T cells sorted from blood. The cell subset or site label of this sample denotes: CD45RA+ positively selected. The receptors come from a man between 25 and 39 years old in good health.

In nucleotides, the CDR3 is TGTGCCAGCACCGGGGGCGTGGGCTACGAGCAGTACTTC. As protein: CASTGGVGYEQYF. The rearrangement links TRBV6-1 to TRBJ2-7; either TRBD1 or TRBD2 may fit D (6 bases each). The V and J ends lost 7 bases and 3 bases respectively, with 13 bases between them. There are 13 residues in the CDR3. The germline V gene has CDR1 MNHNS and CDR2 SASEGT.

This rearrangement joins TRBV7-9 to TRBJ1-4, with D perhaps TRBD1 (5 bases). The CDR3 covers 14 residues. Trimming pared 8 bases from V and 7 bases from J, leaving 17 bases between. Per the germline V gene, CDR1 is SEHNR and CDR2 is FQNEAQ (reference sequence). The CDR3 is CASGSQLGGEKLFF. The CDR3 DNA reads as TGTGCCAGCGGTTCCCAACTCGGGGGTGAAAAACTGTTTTTT.

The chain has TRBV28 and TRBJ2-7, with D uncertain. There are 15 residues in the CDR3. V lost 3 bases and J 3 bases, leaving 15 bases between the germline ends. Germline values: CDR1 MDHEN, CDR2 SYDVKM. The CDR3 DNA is TGTGCCAGCAGTTTTAGCCGGACGGCCGGCTACGAGCAGTACTTC. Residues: CASSFSRTAGYEQYF.

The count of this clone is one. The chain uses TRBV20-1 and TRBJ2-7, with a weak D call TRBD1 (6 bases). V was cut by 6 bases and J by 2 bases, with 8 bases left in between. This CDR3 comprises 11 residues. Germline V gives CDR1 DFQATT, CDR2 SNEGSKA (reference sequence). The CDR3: CSAEGAYEQYF. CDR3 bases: TGCAGTGCAGAGGGGGCCTACGAGCAGTACTTC.

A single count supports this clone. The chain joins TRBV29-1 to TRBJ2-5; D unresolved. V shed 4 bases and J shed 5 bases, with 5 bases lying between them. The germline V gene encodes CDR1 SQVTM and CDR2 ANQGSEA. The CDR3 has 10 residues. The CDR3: CSVGIETQYF. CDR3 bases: TGCAGCGTTGGAATTGAGACCCAGTACTTC.

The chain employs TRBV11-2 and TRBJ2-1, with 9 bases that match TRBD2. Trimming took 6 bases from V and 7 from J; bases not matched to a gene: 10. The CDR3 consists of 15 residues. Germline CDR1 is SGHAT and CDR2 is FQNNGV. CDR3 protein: CASRGRLAGRNEQFF. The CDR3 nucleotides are TGTGCCAGCAGAGGTCGGCTAGCGGGAAGAAATGAGCAGTTCTTC.

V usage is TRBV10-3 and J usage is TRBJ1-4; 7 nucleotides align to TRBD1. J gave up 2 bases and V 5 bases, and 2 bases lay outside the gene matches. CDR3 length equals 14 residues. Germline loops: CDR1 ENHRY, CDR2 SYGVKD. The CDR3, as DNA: TGTGCCATCAGTCCGGGACAGACTAATGAAAAACTGTTTTTT. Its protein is CAISPGQTNEKLFF.

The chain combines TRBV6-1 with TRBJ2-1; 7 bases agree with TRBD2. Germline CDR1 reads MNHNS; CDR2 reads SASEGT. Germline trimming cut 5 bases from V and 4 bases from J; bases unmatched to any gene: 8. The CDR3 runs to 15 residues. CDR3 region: CASSNPGLRYNEQFF. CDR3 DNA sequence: TGTGCCAGCAGTAATCCGGGACTACGATACAATGAGCAGTTCTTC.

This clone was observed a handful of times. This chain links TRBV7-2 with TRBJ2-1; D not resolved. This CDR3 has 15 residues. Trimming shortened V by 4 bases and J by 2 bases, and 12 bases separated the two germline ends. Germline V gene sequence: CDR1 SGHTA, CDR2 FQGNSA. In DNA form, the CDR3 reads TGTGCCAGCAGCTCCGCAGCGAGCACCTACAATGAGCAGTTCTTC. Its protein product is CASSSAASTYNEQFF.

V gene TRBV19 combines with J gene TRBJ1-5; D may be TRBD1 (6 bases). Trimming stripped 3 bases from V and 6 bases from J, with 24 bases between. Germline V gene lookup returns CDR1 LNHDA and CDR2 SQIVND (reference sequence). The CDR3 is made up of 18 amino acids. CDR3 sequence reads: CASSINLVGGGIGQPQHF. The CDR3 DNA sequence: TGTGCCAGTAGTATCAATTTGGTCGGCGGGGGCATCGGTCAGCCCCAGCATTTT. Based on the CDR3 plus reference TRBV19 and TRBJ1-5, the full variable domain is DGGITQSPKYLFRKEGQNVTLSCEQNLNHDAMYWYRQDPGQGLRLIYYSQIVNDFQKGDIAEGYSVSREKKESFPLTVTSAQKNPTAFYLCASSINLVGGGIGQPQHFGDGTRLSIL.

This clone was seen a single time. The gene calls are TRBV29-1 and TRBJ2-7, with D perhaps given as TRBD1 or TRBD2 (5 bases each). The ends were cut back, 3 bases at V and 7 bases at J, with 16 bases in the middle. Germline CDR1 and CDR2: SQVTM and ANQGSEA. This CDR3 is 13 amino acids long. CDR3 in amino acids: CSVDYGGGGEQYF. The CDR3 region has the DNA TGCAGCGTTGACTATGGGGGTGGTGGGGAGCAGTACTTC.

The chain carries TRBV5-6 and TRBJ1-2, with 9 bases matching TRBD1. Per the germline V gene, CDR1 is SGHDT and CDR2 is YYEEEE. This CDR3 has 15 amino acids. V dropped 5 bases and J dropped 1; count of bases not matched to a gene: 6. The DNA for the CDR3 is TGTGCCAGCAGACCCCGGGACAGGGTTAACTATGGCTACACCTTC. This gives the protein CASRPRDRVNYGYTF.

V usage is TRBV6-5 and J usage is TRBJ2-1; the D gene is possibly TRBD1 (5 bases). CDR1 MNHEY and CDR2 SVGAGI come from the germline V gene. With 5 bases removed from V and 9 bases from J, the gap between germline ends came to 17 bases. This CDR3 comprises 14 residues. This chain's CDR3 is CASSTASKQGEQFF. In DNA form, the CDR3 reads TGTGCCAGCAGTACGGCCTCCAAGCAGGGTGAGCAGTTCTTC.

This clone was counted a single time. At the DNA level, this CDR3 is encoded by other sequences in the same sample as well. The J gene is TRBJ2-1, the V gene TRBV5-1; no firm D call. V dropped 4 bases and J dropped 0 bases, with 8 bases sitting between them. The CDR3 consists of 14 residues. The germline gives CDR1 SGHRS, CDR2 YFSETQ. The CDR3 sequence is CASSVQSSYNEQFF. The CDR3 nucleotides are TGCGCCAGCAGCGTCCAATCCTCCTACAATGAGCAGTTCTTC.

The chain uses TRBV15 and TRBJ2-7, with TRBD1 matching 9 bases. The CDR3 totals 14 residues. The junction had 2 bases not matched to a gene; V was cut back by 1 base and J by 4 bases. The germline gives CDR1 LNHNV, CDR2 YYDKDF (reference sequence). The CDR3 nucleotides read TGTGCCACCAGCAGAGGGGACAGGGAGTACGAGCAGTACTTC. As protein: CATSRGDREYEQYF.

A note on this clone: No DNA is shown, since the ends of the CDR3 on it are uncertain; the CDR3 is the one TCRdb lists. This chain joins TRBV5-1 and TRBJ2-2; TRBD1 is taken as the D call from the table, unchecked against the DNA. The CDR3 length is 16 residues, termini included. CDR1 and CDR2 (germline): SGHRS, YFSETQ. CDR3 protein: CASSFLAQGNTGELFF.

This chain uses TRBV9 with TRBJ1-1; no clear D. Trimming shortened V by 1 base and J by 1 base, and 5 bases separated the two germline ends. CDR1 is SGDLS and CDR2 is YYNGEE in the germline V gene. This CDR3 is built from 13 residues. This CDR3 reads CASSVQWNTEAFF. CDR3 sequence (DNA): TGTGCCAGCAGCGTACAATGGAACACTGAAGCTTTCTTT.

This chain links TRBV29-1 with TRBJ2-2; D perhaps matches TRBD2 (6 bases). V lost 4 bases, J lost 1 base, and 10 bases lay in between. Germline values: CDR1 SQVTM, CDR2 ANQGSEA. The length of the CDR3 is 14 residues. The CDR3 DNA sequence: TGCAGCGTTGGTCGACTAGAGAACACCGGGGAGCTGTTTTTT. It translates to CSVGRLENTGELFF.